This TCR beta chain appears in the sequencing data of a study of cytomegalovirus exposure and HLA in healthy donors. Whole-study results and caveats: With high specificity and sensitivity, the classifier reportedly diagnosed cytomegalovirus status. Overall, roughly 170 TCR beta chains were annotated as cytomegalovirus-associated. In a later analysis, at a false discovery rate of 0.05, 17,000 or so TCR beta sequences matched HLA alleles.

This CDR3 comprises 13 residues. The V and J ends lost 6 bases and 3 bases, in that order; junction bases with no gene match: 2. Per the germline V gene, CDR1 is MDHEN and CDR2 is SYDVKM. PCR was performed using 60 Vbeta and 13 Jbeta primers. Only in-frame clones appear in the TCRdb table, and some are missing; sequencing was by immunoSEQ multiplex PCR. The table counts 150,000 to 200,000 clones; around 0.74% lies in the top ten. A word on this clone: Its antigen is still unknown.

The chain links TRBV28 to TRBJ2-3; 8 nucleotides match TRBD1. The origin of this receptor is a boy younger than 18 in good health and CMV-seronegative. The sample was PBMCs. The CDR3 nucleotides read TGTGCCAGCAGGAGACAGGGGACAGATACGCAGTATTTT. Its translation: CASRRQGTDTQYF.